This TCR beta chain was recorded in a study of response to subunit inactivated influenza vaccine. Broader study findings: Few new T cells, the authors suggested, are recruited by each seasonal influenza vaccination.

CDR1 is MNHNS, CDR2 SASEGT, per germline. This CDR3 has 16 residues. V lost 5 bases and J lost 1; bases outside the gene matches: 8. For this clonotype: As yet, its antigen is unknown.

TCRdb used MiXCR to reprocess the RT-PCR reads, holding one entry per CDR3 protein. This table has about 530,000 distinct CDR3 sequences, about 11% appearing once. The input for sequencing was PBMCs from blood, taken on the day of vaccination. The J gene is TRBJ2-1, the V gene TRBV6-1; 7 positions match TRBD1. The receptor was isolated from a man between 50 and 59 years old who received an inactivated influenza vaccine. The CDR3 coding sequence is TGTGCCAGCAGTAAACGACAGGGAGAATCCTACAATGAGCAGTTCTTC. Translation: CASSKRQGESYNEQFF.